This T cell receptor (beta chain) appears in the sequencing data of a study of T cells after yellow fever vaccination. Looked up from germline, CDR1 is MGHRA and CDR2 is YSYEKL. The CDR3 is 15 residues long. Notes on this clonotype: The junction and the germline gene differ at one end; a read error may be behind it.

TCRdb reanalysed the 5' RACE reads using MiXCR and keeps one entry per CDR3 protein. The sample records about 320,000 distinct CDR3 sequences, around 4.4% being singletons. This receptor was taken from a man between 18 and 35 years old who received the YFV17D yellow fever vaccine. Sequenced here: PBMCs, sampled 15 days after the yellow fever booster vaccination. The V call is TRBV4-1, the J call TRBJ2-4, with a weak D call TRBD1 (5 bases). This CDR3 is CASSPRAVAKNIQDF. The CDR3 DNA follows: TGCGCCAGCAGCCCCAGGGCGGTAGCCAAAAACATTCAGGACTTC.